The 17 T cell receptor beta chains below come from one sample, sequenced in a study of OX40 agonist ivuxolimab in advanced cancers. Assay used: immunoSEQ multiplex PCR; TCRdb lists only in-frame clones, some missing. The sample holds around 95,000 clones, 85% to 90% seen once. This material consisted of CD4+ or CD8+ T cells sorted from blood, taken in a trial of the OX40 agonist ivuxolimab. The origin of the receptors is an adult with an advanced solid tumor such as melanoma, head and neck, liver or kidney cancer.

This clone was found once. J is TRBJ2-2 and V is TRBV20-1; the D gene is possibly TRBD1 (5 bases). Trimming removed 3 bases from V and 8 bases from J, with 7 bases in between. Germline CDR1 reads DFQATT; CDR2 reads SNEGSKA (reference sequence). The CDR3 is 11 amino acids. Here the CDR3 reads CSARGQGELFF. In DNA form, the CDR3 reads TGCAGTGCTAGGGGGCAAGGGGAGCTGTTTTTT.

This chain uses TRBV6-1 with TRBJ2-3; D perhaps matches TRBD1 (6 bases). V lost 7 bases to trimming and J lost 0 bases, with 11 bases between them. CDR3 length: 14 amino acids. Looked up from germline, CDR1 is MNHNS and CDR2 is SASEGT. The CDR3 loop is CASKGDQSTDTQYF. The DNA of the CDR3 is TGTGCCAGCAAGGGGGATCAAAGCACAGATACGCAGTATTTT.

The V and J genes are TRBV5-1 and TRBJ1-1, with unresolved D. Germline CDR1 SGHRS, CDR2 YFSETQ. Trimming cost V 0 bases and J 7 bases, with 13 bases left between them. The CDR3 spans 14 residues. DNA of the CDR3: TGCGCCAGCAGCTTGGCCTCTGGGTTCGGTGAAGCTTTCTTT. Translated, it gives CASSLASGFGEAFF.

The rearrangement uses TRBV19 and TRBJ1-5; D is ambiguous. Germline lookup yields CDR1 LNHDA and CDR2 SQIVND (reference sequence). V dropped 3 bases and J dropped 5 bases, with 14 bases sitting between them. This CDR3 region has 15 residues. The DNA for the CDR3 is TGTGCCAGTAGTATCCAGGCAGTAAAGTATCAGCCCCAGCATTTT. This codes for CASSIQAVKYQPQHF.

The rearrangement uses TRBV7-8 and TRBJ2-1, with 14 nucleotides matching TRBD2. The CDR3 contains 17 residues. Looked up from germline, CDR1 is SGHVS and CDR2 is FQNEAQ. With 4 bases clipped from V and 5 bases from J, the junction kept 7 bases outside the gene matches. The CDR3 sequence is CASSWGKGLAGDNEQFF. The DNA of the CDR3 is TGTGCCAGCAGCTGGGGAAAGGGACTAGCGGGAGACAATGAGCAGTTCTTC.

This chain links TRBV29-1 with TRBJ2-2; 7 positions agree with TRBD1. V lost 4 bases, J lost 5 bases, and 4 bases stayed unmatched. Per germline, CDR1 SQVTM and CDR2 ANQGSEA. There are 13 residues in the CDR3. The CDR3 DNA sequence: TGCAGCGTTGGACAGGGCTGGACCGGGGAGCTGTTTTTT. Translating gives CSVGQGWTGELFF.

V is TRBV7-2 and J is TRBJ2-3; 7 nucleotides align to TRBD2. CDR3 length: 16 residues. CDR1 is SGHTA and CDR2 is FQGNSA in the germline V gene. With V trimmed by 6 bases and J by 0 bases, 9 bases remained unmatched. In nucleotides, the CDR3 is TGTGCCAGCAGGAAGAACGGGAGGACTAGCACAGATACGCAGTATTTT. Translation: CASRKNGRTSTDTQYF.

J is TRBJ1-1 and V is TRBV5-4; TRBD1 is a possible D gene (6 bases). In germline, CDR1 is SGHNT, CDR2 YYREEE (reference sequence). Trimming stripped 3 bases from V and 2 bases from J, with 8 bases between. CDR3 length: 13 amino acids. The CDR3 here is CASSSDSNTEAFF. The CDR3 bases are TGTGCCAGCAGCTCGGACAGCAACACTGAAGCTTTCTTT.

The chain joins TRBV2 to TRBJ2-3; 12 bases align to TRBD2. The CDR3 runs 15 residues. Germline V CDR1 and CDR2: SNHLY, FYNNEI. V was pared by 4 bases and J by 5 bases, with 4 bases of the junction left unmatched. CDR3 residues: CASSVLAGGVDTQYF. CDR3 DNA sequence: TGTGCCAGCAGTGTACTAGCGGGAGGTGTAGATACGCAGTATTTT.

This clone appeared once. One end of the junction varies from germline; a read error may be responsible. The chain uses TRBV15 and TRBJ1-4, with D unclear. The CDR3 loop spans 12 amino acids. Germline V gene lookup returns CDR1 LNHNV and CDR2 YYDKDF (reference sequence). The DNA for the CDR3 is TGTGCCACCAGCAGAGATAGGAACAGACCCTCATTT. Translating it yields CATSRDRNRPSF. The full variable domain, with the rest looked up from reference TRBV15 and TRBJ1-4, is DAMVIQNPRYQVTQFGKPVTLSCSQTLNHNVMYWYQQKSSQAPKLLFHYYDKDFNNEADTPDNFQSRRPNTSFCFLDIRSPGLGDTAMYLCATSRDRNRPSFGSGTQLSVL.

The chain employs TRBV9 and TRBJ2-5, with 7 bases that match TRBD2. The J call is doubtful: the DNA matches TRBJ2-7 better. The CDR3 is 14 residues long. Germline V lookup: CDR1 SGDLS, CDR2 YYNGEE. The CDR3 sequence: CASAPGLRDYEQYF. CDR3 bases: TGTGCCAGCGCACCGGGACTACGGGACTACGAGCAGTACTTC.

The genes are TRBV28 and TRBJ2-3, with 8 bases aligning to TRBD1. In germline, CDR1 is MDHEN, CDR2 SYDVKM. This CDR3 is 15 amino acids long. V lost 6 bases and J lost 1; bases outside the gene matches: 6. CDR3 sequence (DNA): TGTGCCAGCAGGACAGGGGACCGTCGCACAGATACGCAGTATTTT. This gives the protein CASRTGDRRTDTQYF.

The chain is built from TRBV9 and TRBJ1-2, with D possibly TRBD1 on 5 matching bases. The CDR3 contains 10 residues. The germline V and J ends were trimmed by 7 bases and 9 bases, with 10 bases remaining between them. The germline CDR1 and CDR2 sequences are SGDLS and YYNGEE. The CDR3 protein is CASGEGSYTF. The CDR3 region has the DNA TGTGCCAGCGGGGAGGGGAGCTACACCTTC.

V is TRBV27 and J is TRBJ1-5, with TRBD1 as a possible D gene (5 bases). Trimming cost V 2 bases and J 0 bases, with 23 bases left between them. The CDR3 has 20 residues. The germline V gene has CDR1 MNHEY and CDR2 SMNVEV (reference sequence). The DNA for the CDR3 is TGTGCCAGCAGTTTAACCGGGTCCCGTTGGGGGGATTATAGCAATCAGCCCCAGCATTTT. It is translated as CASSLTGSRWGDYSNQPQHF.

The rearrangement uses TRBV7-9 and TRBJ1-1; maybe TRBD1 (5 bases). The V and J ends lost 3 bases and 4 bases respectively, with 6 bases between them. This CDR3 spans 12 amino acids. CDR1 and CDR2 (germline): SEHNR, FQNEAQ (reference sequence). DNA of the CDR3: TGTGCCAGCAGCTTGGGGCCCACTGAAGCTTTCTTT. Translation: CASSLGPTEAFF.

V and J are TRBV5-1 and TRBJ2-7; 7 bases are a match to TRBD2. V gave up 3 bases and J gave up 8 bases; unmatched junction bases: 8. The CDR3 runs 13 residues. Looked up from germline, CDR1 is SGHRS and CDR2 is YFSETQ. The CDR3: CASSSAGTKQQYF. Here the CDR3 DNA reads TGCGCCAGCAGCTCCGCCGGGACTAAGCAGCAGTACTTC. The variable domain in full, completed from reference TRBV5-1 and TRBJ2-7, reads KAGVTQTPRYLIKTRGQQVTLSCSPISGHRSVSWYQQTPGQGLQFLFEYFSETQRNKGNFPGRFSGRQFSNSRSEMNVSTLELGDSALYLCASSSAGTKQQYFGPGTRLTVT.

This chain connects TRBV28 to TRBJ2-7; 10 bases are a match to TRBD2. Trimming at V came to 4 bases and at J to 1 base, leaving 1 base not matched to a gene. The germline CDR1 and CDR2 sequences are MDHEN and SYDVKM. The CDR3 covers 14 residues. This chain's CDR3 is CASSSSGSSYEQYF. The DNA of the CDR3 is TGTGCCAGCAGTTCTAGCGGGAGTTCCTACGAGCAGTACTTC.